This T cell receptor beta chain was recovered during a study of T-cell reconstitution after alpha-beta-depleted transplantation in children. V lost 6 bases and J lost 10; bases outside the gene matches: 5. CDR3 size: 14 residues. Germline V gene lookup returns CDR1 MNHNS and CDR2 SASEGT. The table lists this clonotype with a few counts. A TCRbeta library incorporating unique molecular identifiers was prepared. TCRdb called the PCR reads again in MiXCR, with one record for every CDR3 protein. The sample has 130,000 or so distinct CDR3 sequences; around 9.8% are singletons. The clonotype comes from a girl younger than two who had a stem cell transplant for combined immunodeficiency, so the T cells may come from the graft donor. The specimen was PBMCs, mostly from graft donor cells, collected 180 days after TCRalphabeta/CD19-depleted stem cell transplant. J is TRBJ2-1 and V is TRBV6-1; TRBD2 aligns across 14 bases. CDR3 in amino acids: CASRGTSGRGEQFF. As DNA, the CDR3 is TGTGCCAGCAGAGGGACTAGCGGGAGAGGCGAGCAGTTCTTC.